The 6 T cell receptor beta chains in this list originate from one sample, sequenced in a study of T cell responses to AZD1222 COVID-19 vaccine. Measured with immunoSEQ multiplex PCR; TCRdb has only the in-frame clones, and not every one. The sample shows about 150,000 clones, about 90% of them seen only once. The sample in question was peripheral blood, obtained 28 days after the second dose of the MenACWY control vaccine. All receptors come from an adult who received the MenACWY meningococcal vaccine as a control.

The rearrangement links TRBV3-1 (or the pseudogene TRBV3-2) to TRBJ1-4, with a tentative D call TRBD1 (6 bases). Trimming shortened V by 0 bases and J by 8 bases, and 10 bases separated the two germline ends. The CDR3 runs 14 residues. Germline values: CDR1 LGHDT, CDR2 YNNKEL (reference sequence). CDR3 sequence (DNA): TGTGCCAGCAGCCAAGACAGGGGTGGCGAAAAACTGTTTTTT. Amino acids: CASSQDRGGEKLFF.

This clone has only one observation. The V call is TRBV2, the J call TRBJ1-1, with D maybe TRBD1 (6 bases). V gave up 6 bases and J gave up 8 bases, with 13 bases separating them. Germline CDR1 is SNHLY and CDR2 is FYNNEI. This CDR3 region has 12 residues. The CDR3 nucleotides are TGTGCCAGCAGCCATCAACAGGGAGAAGCTTTCTTT. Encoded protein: CASSHQQGEAFF.

The chain's CDR3 is CASSYNRGDGYTF. In DNA, the CDR3 is TGTGCCAGCAGCTATAACAGGGGCGATGGCTACACCTTC. The chain couples TRBV6-5 to TRBJ1-2; TRBD1 aligns across 7 bases. Trimming removed 6 bases from V and 6 bases from J; junction bases left unmatched: 7. The CDR3 spans 13 residues. CDR1 is MNHEY and CDR2 is SVGAGI in the germline V gene.

The DNA for the CDR3 is TGTGCCAGCAGTTCCTGGACAGGGGGCTCTAGCGGAGGGCAGGATGAGCAGTTCTTC. Amino acid sequence: CASSSWTGGSSGGQDEQFF. V gene TRBV28 combines with J gene TRBJ2-1; the match to TRBD1 covers 11 bases. Germline V gives CDR1 MDHEN, CDR2 SYDVKM. This CDR3 region has 19 residues. The V and J ends lost 4 bases and 8 bases, in that order; junction bases with no gene match: 19.

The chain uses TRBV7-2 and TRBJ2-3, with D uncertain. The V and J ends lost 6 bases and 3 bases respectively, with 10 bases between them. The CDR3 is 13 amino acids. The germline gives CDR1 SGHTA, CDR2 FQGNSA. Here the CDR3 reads CASRQGWTDTQYF. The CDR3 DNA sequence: TGTGCCAGCAGGCAAGGGTGGACAGATACGCAGTATTTT.

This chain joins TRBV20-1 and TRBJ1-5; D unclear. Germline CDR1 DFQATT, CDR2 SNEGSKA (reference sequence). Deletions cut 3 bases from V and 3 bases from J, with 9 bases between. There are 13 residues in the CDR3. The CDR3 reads CSASRPNNQPQHF. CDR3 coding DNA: TGCAGTGCTAGTCGCCCGAACAATCAGCCCCAGCATTTT.